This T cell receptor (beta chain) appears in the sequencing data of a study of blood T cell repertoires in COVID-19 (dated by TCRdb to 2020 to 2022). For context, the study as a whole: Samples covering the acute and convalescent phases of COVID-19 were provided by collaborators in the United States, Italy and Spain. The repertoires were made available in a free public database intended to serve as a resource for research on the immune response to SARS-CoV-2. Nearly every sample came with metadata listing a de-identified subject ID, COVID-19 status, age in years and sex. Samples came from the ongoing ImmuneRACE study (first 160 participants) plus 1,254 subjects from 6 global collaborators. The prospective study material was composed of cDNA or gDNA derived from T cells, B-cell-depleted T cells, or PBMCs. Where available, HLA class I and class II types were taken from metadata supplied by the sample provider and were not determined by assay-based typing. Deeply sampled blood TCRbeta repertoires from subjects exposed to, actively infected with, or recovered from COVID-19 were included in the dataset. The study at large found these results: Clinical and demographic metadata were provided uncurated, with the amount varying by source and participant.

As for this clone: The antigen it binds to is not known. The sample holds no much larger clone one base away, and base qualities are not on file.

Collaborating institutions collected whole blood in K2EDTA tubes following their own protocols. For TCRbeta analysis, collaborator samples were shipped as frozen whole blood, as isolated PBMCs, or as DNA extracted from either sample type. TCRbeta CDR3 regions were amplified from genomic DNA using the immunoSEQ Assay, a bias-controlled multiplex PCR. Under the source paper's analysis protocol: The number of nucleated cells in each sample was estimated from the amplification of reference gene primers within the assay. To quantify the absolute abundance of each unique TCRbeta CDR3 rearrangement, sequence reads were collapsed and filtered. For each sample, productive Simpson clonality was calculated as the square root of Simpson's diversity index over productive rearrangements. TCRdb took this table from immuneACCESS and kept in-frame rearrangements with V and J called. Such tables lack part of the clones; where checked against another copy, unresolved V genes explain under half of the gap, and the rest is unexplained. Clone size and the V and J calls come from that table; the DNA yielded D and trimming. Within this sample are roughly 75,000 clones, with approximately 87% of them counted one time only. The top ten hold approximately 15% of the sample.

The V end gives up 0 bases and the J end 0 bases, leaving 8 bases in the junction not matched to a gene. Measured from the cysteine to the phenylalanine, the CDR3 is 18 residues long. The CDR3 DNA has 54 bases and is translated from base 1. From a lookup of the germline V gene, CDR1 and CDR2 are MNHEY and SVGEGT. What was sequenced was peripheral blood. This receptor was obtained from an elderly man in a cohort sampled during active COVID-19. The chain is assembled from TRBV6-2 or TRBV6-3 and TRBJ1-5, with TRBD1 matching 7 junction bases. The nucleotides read TGTGCCAGCAGTTACTCGAAGGACAGGTACTATAGCAATCAGCCCCAGCATTTT. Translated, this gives CASSYSKDRYYSNQPQHF.